One and the same sample provided the 31 T cell receptor beta chains below, sequenced in a study of blood T cell repertoires in COVID-19. TCRdb keeps only in-frame clones here, not all; method: immunoSEQ multiplex PCR. The sample records over 150,000 clones, about 88% being singletons. Sequenced: peripheral blood. These receptors were taken from a man aged 50 to 60 with COVID-19, enrolled during active disease.

The chain links TRBV5-4 to TRBJ1-6; D ambiguous. This CDR3 is built from 13 residues. Trimming removed 4 bases at V and 7 bases at J, with 9 bases between. CDR1 and CDR2 from the germline V gene are SGHNT and YYREEE (reference sequence). The CDR3 spells CASSRSENSPLHF. The CDR3 DNA reads TGTGCCAGCAGCAGATCGGAGAATTCACCCCTCCACTTT.

This clone occurred once. The V call is TRBV6-2 or TRBV6-3, the J call TRBJ2-5, with 7 bases identical to TRBD1. Germline CDR1 reads MNHEY; CDR2 reads SVGEGT. Unmatched junction bases numbered 14, after V lost 2 bases and J lost 5 bases. The CDR3 is made up of 17 amino acids. CDR3 coding DNA: TGTGCCAGCAGTTACCGCCTTCCTCGAAGGGGGCGCGAGACCCAGTACTTC. Amino acid sequence: CASSYRLPRRGRETQYF.

This clone occurred a few times. J is TRBJ2-3 and V is TRBV6-6, with 7 positions matching TRBD1. V gave up 5 bases and J gave up 5 bases; unmatched junction bases: 4. Germline assignment: CDR1 MNHNY and CDR2 SVGAGI (reference sequence). This CDR3 has 13 amino acids. This chain's CDR3 is CASSLTGVDTQYF. The CDR3 bases are TGTGCCAGCAGTCTTACAGGGGTAGATACGCAGTATTTT.

This clone was recorded once. This chain uses TRBV7-8 with TRBJ1-2; 7 bases are a match to TRBD1. Germline CDR1 reads SGHVS; CDR2 reads FQNEAQ. V was clipped by 5 bases and J by 0 bases; unmatched bases: 6. This CDR3 has 15 residues. CDR3 sequence: CASSPGGGANYGYTF. DNA of the CDR3: TGTGCCAGCAGCCCTGGAGGGGGCGCTAACTATGGCTACACCTTC.

The chain is built from TRBV9 and TRBJ1-2, with D perhaps TRBD1 (5 bases). CDR1 is SGDLS and CDR2 is YYNGEE in the germline V gene. The CDR3 loop spans 14 amino acids. Trimming took 0 bases from V and 3 from J, leaving 9 bases between them. CDR3 nucleotides: TGTGCCAGCAGCGTAGCAGGAGGGGACTATGGCTACACCTTC. Its protein product is CASSVAGGDYGYTF.

This clone was observed a single time. This rearrangement joins TRBV5-1 to TRBJ1-2; 7 bases line up with TRBD1. The length of the CDR3 is 15 residues. Germline loops: CDR1 SGHRS, CDR2 YFSETQ. The V segment lost 3 bases and the J segment 2 bases; nucleotides outside the gene matches: 7. CDR3 protein: CASSSGQDFNYGYTF. CDR3 DNA sequence: TGCGCCAGCAGCTCCGGACAGGACTTCAACTATGGCTACACCTTC.

This clone was observed at least ten times. J is TRBJ2-3 and V is TRBV6-1; 13 nucleotides agree with TRBD2. The trim removed 4 bases at V and 5 bases at J, leaving 12 bases unmatched. Germline CDR1 MNHNS, CDR2 SASEGT. The CDR3 is 18 amino acids. In DNA, the CDR3 is TGTGCCAGCAGTGGGACGCGGACTAGCGGGAGAAAGAAAGATACGCAGTATTTT. Residues: CASSGTRTSGRKKDTQYF.

The chain combines TRBV7-9 with TRBJ1-2; the D gene is possibly TRBD1 (5 bases). V dropped 2 bases and J dropped 4 bases, with 11 bases sitting between them. CDR1 and CDR2 (germline): SEHNR, FQNEAQ (reference sequence). The CDR3 length is 14 residues. CDR3 protein: CASSLIGQGYGYTF. The DNA for the CDR3 is TGTGCCAGCAGCTTAATCGGGCAGGGCTATGGCTACACCTTC.

The rearrangement joins TRBV24-1 to TRBJ1-5; D gene ambiguous. The CDR3 is made up of 14 amino acids. V was cut by 0 bases and J by 9 bases, with 11 bases left in between. The germline CDR1 and CDR2 sequences are KGHDR and SFDVKD. The CDR3 nucleotides are TGTGCCACCAGTGATTTGCGCAGGTTGGGGCCCCAGCATTTT. Its protein product is CATSDLRRLGPQHF.

CDR3 sequence: CASSLNQGTYGYTF. The CDR3 coding sequence is TGTGCCAGCAGCTTAAATCAGGGCACCTATGGCTACACCTTC. The chain combines TRBV5-4 with TRBJ1-2, with D possibly matching TRBD1 (5 bases). The length of the CDR3 is 14 residues. Germline CDR1 and CDR2: SGHNT and YYREEE (reference sequence). The V end was cut by 2 bases, the J end by 4 bases, with 12 bases between.

This clone was found a few times. This sequence joins TRBV11-2 and TRBJ2-5; 10 nucleotides agree with TRBD1. J was trimmed by 2 bases and V by 3 bases; bases with no gene match: 3. This CDR3 is built from 15 residues. Germline CDR1 is SGHAT and CDR2 is FQNNGV. The CDR3 sequence is CASSLGQGIQETQYF. The CDR3 DNA reads as TGTGCCAGCAGCTTGGGACAGGGGATACAAGAGACCCAGTACTTC.

Concerning this clone itself: The same CDR3 can be traced to other DNA sequences in this sample. This chain uses TRBV18 with TRBJ1-5; tentatively, D is TRBD1 (5 bases). The CDR3 runs 14 residues. CDR1 is KGHSH and CDR2 is LQKENI in the germline V gene. Trimming shortened V by 2 bases and J by 1 base, and 6 bases separated the two germline ends. The DNA for the CDR3 is TGTGCCAGCTCACCAAGGGGAAGCAATCAGCCCCAGCATTTT. It encodes CASSPRGSNQPQHF.

V and J are TRBV9 and TRBJ1-4; 8 bases are a match to TRBD1. The CDR3 consists of 15 residues. Germline values: CDR1 SGDLS, CDR2 YYNGEE. Trimming took 0 bases from V and 5 from J; bases not matched to a gene: 3. For the CDR3, the DNA is TGTGCCAGCAGCGTAGAGACAGGGGAAAATGAAAAACTGTTTTTT. Translation gives CASSVETGENEKLFF.

This clone was seen only once. This chain joins TRBV6-5 and TRBJ1-1; perhaps TRBD1 as D (5 bases). The CDR3 has 15 residues. CDR1 is MNHEY, CDR2 SVGAGI, per germline. V lost 0 bases to trimming and J lost 8 bases, with 16 bases between them. The CDR3 here is CASSYSPTAVAEAFF. The DNA for the CDR3 is TGTGCCAGCAGTTACTCGCCGACAGCTGTGGCCGAAGCTTTCTTT.

V is TRBV5-1 and J is TRBJ2-1, with 9 bases aligning to TRBD2. From germline, CDR1 is SGHRS and CDR2 YFSETQ. The CDR3 consists of 16 residues. V shed 3 bases and J 8 bases; nucleotides not matched to a gene: 12. CDR3 bases: TGCGCCAGCAGCTCCATATTAGCGGGAGTCGTCGATGAGCAGTTCTTC. Amino acids: CASSSILAGVVDEQFF.

The chain recombines TRBV18 with TRBJ2-2; no clear D. CDR3 length: 16 amino acids. The V end lost 0 bases, the J end lost 0 bases, and 8 bases lay between the germline ends. Germline assignment: CDR1 KGHSH and CDR2 LQKENI. CDR3 residues: CASSPPSFPNTGELFF. The DNA for the CDR3 is TGTGCCAGCTCACCACCATCCTTCCCGAACACCGGGGAGCTGTTTTTT.

This sequence joins TRBV15 and TRBJ2-3; D remains unclear. Germline CDR1 reads LNHNV; CDR2 reads YYDKDF (reference sequence). The V end lost 4 bases, the J end lost 4 bases, and 6 bases lay between the germline ends. The CDR3 runs 12 residues. CDR3 nucleotides: TGTGCCACCAGCAAGAGTTCAGATACGCAGTATTTT. It is translated as CATSKSSDTQYF.

This clone was observed a handful of times. The rearrangement joins TRBV6-5 to TRBJ1-3; D is ambiguous. The CDR3 runs to 16 residues. V was cut by 0 bases and J by 0 bases, with 9 bases left in between. The germline V gene encodes CDR1 MNHEY and CDR2 SVGAGI. The CDR3 protein is CASSYSNLDSGNTIYF. The CDR3 DNA reads as TGTGCCAGCAGTTACTCGAATCTAGACTCTGGAAACACCATATATTTT.

The genes are TRBV7-9 and TRBJ2-1; TRBD1 aligns across 9 bases. Germline V gene data show CDR1 as SEHNR and CDR2 as FQNEAQ (reference sequence). V gave up 1 base and J gave up 4 bases; unmatched junction bases: 11. This CDR3 has 18 residues. CDR3 DNA: TGTGCCAGCAGCTTAGAGGGAAGCGGGACAGGGAAATACAATGAGCAGTTCTTC. Amino acids: CASSLEGSGTGKYNEQFF.

The rearrangement uses TRBV11-1 and TRBJ2-7, with D perhaps TRBD2 (5 bases). CDR3 length equals 15 residues. Germline loops: CDR1 SGHAT, CDR2 FQDESV (reference sequence). The V end was cut by 2 bases, the J end by 2 bases, with 13 bases between. DNA for the CDR3: TGTGCCAGCAGCTTATTCCCGGAGGCAACCTACGAGCAGTACTTC. This sequence encodes CASSLFPEATYEQYF.

The chain joins TRBV9 to TRBJ2-5; D not resolved. Germline lookup yields CDR1 SGDLS and CDR2 YYNGEE. V was clipped by 4 bases and J by 0 bases, with 13 bases between them. CDR3 length: 15 amino acids. As DNA, the CDR3 is TGTGCCAGCAGCACAAGCTCAGGTAACCAAGAGACCCAGTACTTC. Translation: CASSTSSGNQETQYF.

This clone was recorded many times. The rearrangement links TRBV6-5 to TRBJ1-2; D is unresolved. The CDR3 is 12 amino acids. V shed 7 bases and J shed 1 base, with 7 bases lying between them. Germline V gene lookup returns CDR1 MNHEY and CDR2 SVGAGI. The CDR3 DNA is TGTGCCAGCAAAGCCGATAACTATGGCTACACCTTC. It is translated as CASKADNYGYTF.

This chain uses TRBV15 with TRBJ1-6; D is possibly TRBD1 (5 bases). The ends were cut back, 0 bases at V and 9 bases at J, with 6 bases in the middle. The length of the CDR3 is 13 residues. Germline assignment: CDR1 LNHNV and CDR2 YYDKDF (reference sequence). CDR3: CATSRDRASPLHF. DNA of the CDR3: TGTGCCACCAGCAGAGACAGGGCTTCACCCCTCCACTTT.

The chain is built from TRBV5-6 and TRBJ2-4, with 10 positions matching TRBD2. V lost 4 bases and J lost 4; bases outside the gene matches: 5. From germline, CDR1 is SGHDT and CDR2 YYEEEE. This CDR3 spans 15 amino acids. CDR3 amino acids: CASSVLAGDKNIQYF. In nucleotides, the CDR3 is TGTGCCAGCAGCGTGCTAGCGGGGGATAAAAACATTCAGTACTTC.

The chain couples TRBV5-4 to TRBJ2-1; 7 nucleotides agree with TRBD2. Unmatched junction bases numbered 11, after V lost 3 bases and J lost 2 bases. In germline, CDR1 is SGHNT, CDR2 YYREEE (reference sequence). CDR3 length equals 17 residues. Written as DNA, the CDR3 is TGTGCCAGCAGCTCCATGGGAGGGGTCGGGACCTACAATGAGCAGTTCTTC. Translation gives CASSSMGGVGTYNEQFF.

This clone showed up many times. The chain couples TRBV4-2 to TRBJ2-3; 9 bases line up with TRBD2. Losses at the gene ends were 0 bases for V and 1 base for J; bases not matched to a gene: 2. The CDR3 length is 16 residues. Germline V CDR1 and CDR2: LGHNA, YNFKEQ. For the CDR3, the DNA is TGTGCCAGCAGCCAAGATTTAGCGGGGGGCACAGATACGCAGTATTTT. Residues: CASSQDLAGGTDTQYF.

This rearrangement joins TRBV18 to TRBJ2-1; D is possibly TRBD2 (6 bases). Germline V lookup: CDR1 KGHSH, CDR2 LQKENI. The CDR3 is 15 residues long. Trimming stripped 2 bases from V and 5 bases from J, with 13 bases between. The CDR3 nucleotides are TGTGCCAGCTCACCAAGTCTAGCGAGGGACAATGAGCAGTTCTTC. It specifies CASSPSLARDNEQFF.

The chain employs TRBV19 and TRBJ1-1, with TRBD1 matching over 7 bases. The trim removed 9 bases at V and 8 bases at J, leaving 18 bases unmatched. The germline V gene encodes CDR1 LNHDA and CDR2 SQIVND (reference sequence). This CDR3 has 15 amino acids. CDR3 in DNA: TGTGCCAGCAACCTACCGGGACAGCAGGAGGTAGAAGCTTTCTTT. Translating gives CASNLPGQQEVEAFF.

This clone was seen just once. V usage is TRBV4-2 and J usage is TRBJ2-1; 7 bases agree with TRBD2. Germline trimming cut 0 bases from V and 4 bases from J; bases unmatched to any gene: 3. The CDR3 runs 15 residues. In germline, CDR1 is LGHNA, CDR2 YNFKEQ. The CDR3 DNA sequence: TGTGCCAGCAGCCAAGATTGGACTAGTTACAATGAGCAGTTCTTC. Amino acid sequence: CASSQDWTSYNEQFF.

This clone occurred once. The gene calls are TRBV3-1 (or the pseudogene TRBV3-2) and TRBJ1-1; 8 bases fit TRBD1. This CDR3 is 14 amino acids long. Trimming removed 3 bases from V and 5 bases from J; junction bases left unmatched: 5. The germline V gene encodes CDR1 LGHDT and CDR2 YNNKEL (reference sequence). The CDR3 loop is CASSQRGQETEAFF. In nucleotides, the CDR3 is TGTGCCAGCAGCCAGAGGGGACAGGAGACTGAAGCTTTCTTT.

This clone was seen only a few times. CDR3 in amino acids: CASSYSTTGPYRGQETQYF. The CDR3 DNA sequence: TGTGCCAGCAGTTACTCGACGACAGGGCCATATCGAGGGCAAGAGACCCAGTACTTC. The V and J genes are TRBV6-2 or TRBV6-3 and TRBJ2-5; 7 bases are shared with TRBD1. Germline assignment: CDR1 MNHEY and CDR2 SVGEGT. V was clipped by 0 bases and J by 2 bases; unmatched bases: 15. This CDR3 is built from 19 residues.